Below are 8 T cell receptor beta chains sequenced from a single sample in a study of T cells in Graves' hyperthyroidism and ophthalmopathy (dated by TCRdb to about 2019). The receptor library was made with multiplex PCR. TCRdb names Illumina HiSeq 2000 as the instrument used. The TCR beta CDR3 regions were amplified from the RNA transcripts. The first round of RT-PCR for the TCR CDR3 was performed with the HTBI primer set and the Qiagen OneStep RT-PCR kit. TCRdb passed the public sequencing reads through fastp at Q25 and MiXCR, retaining productive beta sequences. CDR3 protein sequences are deduplicated, and each keeps its most common genes and DNA. This sample gives 300,000 to 400,000 distinct CDR3 sequences in total; over 20% of them show up just once. 50% of the sample is taken by the ten largest. Sequenced: blood. Receptors were obtained from a woman in her fifties or sixties with Graves' hyperthyroidism.

In this sample, this clonotype turned up many times. This chain links TRBV2 with TRBJ1-2; perhaps TRBD1 as D (6 bases). V was clipped by 6 bases and J by 2 bases, with 16 bases between them. From germline, CDR1 is SNHLY and CDR2 FYNNEI. This CDR3 is built from 15 residues. CDR3 nucleotide sequence: TGTGCCAGCAGCCCAGGGGTCCCAGGGAACTATGGCTACACCTTC. It is translated as CASSPGVPGNYGYTF.

This chain links TRBV19 with TRBJ2-1; TRBD1 agrees at 9 bases. Germline V gene data show CDR1 as LNHDA and CDR2 as SQIVND (reference sequence). The trim removed 5 bases at V and 8 bases at J, leaving 16 bases unmatched. The CDR3 is 17 residues long. This CDR3 is CASSSPWGTGISHEQFF. CDR3 bases: TGTGCCAGTAGTTCCCCCTGGGGGACAGGGATCTCCCATGAGCAGTTCTTC.

The gene calls are TRBV7-2 and TRBJ2-1; perhaps D is TRBD1 or TRBD2 (5 bases each). This CDR3 is 15 amino acids long. The germline V and J ends were trimmed by 6 bases and 6 bases, with 18 bases remaining between them. The germline CDR1 and CDR2 sequences are SGHTA and FQGNSA. Written as DNA, the CDR3 is TGTGCCAGCAGATGGAACCGGGACGCGGCCAATGAGCAGTTCTTC. Translated, it gives CASRWNRDAANEQFF.

The table lists this clonotype with a few counts. The rearrangement joins TRBV19 to TRBJ2-1; D is undetermined. V lost 6 bases, J lost 0 bases, and 15 bases lay in between. The CDR3 spans 16 residues. Germline lookup yields CDR1 LNHDA and CDR2 SQIVND (reference sequence). CDR3 sequence reads: CASSIRRSSSYNEQFF. CDR3 DNA sequence: TGTGCCAGTAGCATCAGACGGTCCAGCTCCTACAATGAGCAGTTCTTC.

In its sample, this clonotype was seen a few times. The chain uses TRBV10-1 and TRBJ1-5, with 11 bases matching TRBD1. The V gene end was trimmed by 2 bases and the J gene end by 5 bases; junction bases not matched to a gene: 20. CDR3 length: 21 amino acids. Germline CDR1 reads WNHNN; CDR2 reads SYGVQD (reference sequence). The CDR3 reads CASSEQSKPGQGVVVYQPQHF. The CDR3 nucleotides read TGCGCCAGCAGTGAGCAATCCAAACCGGGACAGGGGGTGGTGGTATATCAGCCCCAGCATTTT.

Regarding this clonotype: At one boundary the junction diverges from the germline segment, which might be a read error. This chain links TRBV20-1 with TRBJ2-7, with 10 positions matching TRBD2. The CDR3 contains 16 residues. Germline V gives CDR1 DFQATT, CDR2 SNEGSKA (reference sequence). The CDR3, as DNA: TGCGGTGCTAGGTCTGCGGGACTAGCGCCGGTATACGAGCAGTACTTC. Its protein is CGARSAGLAPVYEQYF.

There are a few counts of this clonotype. This rearrangement joins TRBV9 to TRBJ2-1; D may be TRBD2 (6 bases). Germline-derived CDR1 and CDR2 are SGDLS and YYNGEE. V was shortened by 3 bases and J by 0 bases, with 16 bases between the two germline ends. The CDR3 extends over 17 amino acids. The CDR3 sequence is CASSARFSGRSYNEQFF. CDR3 nucleotides: TGTGCCAGCAGCGCAAGATTTAGCGGCCGCTCCTACAATGAGCAGTTCTTC.

This clonotype was seen many times. The chain couples TRBV3-1 to TRBJ2-5, with 9 bases aligning to TRBD2. Germline V lookup: CDR1 LGHDT, CDR2 YNNKEL (reference sequence). This CDR3 contains 15 residues. Trimming took 6 bases from V and 5 from J; bases not matched to a gene: 10. Here the CDR3 reads CASSWRGLAGETQYF. The CDR3 DNA is TGTGCCAGCAGTTGGAGAGGGCTAGCGGGGGAGACCCAGTACTTC.